This TCR beta chain was sequenced in a study of CD8+CD57+ T cells in acquired aplastic anemia. Investigators profiled TCR beta VDJ and CDR3 from genomic DNA template. One entry per CDR3 protein results from TCRdb running MiXCR on the reads. This table has roughly 420,000 distinct CDR3 sequences, about two thirds appearing once. V shed 3 bases, J shed 5 bases, and the junction held 6 bases outside the gene matches. The CDR3 loop spans 15 amino acids. This clonotype showed up many times. The source material was sorted CD4+, CD8+, or CD8+CD57+ T cells (not recorded which) from PBMCs. This sequence originates from a human donor in good health, serving as a control. The chain has TRBV12-3 or TRBV12-4 and TRBJ2-1; TRBD1 aligns across 8 bases. The CDR3 region is CASSFGQGANNEQFF. The CDR3 DNA sequence: TGTGCCAGCAGTTTCGGGCAGGGGGCTAACAATGAGCAGTTCTTC.